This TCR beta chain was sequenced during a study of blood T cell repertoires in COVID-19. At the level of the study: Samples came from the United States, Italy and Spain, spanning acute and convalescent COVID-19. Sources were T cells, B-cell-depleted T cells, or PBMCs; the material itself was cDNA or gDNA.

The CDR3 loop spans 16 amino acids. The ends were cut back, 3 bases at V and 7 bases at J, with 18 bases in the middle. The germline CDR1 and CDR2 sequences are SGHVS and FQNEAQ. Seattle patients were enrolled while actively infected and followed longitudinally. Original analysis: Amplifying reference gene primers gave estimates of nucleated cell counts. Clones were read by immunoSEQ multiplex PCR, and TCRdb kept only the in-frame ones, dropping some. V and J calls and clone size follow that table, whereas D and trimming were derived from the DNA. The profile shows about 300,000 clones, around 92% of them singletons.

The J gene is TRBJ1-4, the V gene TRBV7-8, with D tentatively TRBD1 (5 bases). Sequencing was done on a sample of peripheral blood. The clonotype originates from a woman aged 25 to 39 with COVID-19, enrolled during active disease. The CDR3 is CASSFNSGSLSEKLFF. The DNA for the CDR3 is TGTGCCAGCAGCTTTAATTCAGGGTCTCTTAGTGAAAAACTGTTTTTT.